One and the same sample provided the 20 T cell receptor beta chains below, sequenced in a study of T cells in Graves' hyperthyroidism and ophthalmopathy. Researchers amplified the TCR beta CDR3 regions from RNA transcripts. The HTBI primer set was used in a first-round RT-PCR of the TCR CDR3. TCRdb fed the multiplex PCR reads into MiXCR, producing one record per CDR3 protein. The sample lists more than 350,000 distinct CDR3 sequences; nearly 15% were seen once. The sequenced sample consisted of blood. The receptor source for this set is an older woman with Graves' ophthalmopathy.

This clonotype was seen many times. J is TRBJ2-7 and V is TRBV3-1; unclear D gene. Germline V gene sequence: CDR1 LGHDT, CDR2 YNNKEL (reference sequence). V lost 0 bases to trimming and J lost 3 bases, with 9 bases between them. The CDR3 loop spans 14 amino acids. The CDR3 sequence is CASSQDRGHYEQYF. CDR3 nucleotides: TGTGCCAGCAGCCAAGATCGCGGCCACTACGAGCAGTACTTC.

This clonotype has at least ten counts. The chain uses TRBV5-1 and TRBJ2-5; possible D gene TRBD2, 6 bases. The CDR3 runs to 15 residues. Germline CDR1 reads SGHRS; CDR2 reads YFSETQ. Trimming left V 1 base short and J 1 base short, with 11 bases between. CDR3 DNA: TGCGCCAGCAGCTTGATGGGGGGAGGCCAAGAGACCCAGTACTTC. This encodes CASSLMGGGQETQYF.

This clonotype was detected a few times. The CDR3: CASRTSTGRGNSPLHF. The DNA of the CDR3 is TGCGCCAGCCGAACGTCGACAGGTCGTGGCAATTCACCCCTCCACTTT. The chain employs TRBV10-2 and TRBJ1-6; possibly TRBD1 for D (6 bases). This CDR3 contains 16 residues. Germline V gives CDR1 WSHSY, CDR2 SAAADI. V was trimmed by 8 bases and J by 7 bases, leaving 21 bases between them.

This clonotype was seen a few times. The chain uses TRBV6-1 and TRBJ2-4; the D gene could be TRBD1 or TRBD2 (6 bases each). The CDR3 extends over 16 amino acids. The germline V gene has CDR1 MNHNS and CDR2 SASEGT. V was clipped by 6 bases and J by 0 bases, with 15 bases between them. DNA for the CDR3: TGTGCCAGCAGCCCGGGGGCGAATCTAGCCAAAAACATTCAGTACTTC. Its translation: CASSPGANLAKNIQYF.

This clonotype appeared many times. The chain is built from TRBV20-1 and TRBJ2-3; D may be TRBD2 (5 bases). The CDR3 is 16 residues long. Germline CDR1 DFQATT, CDR2 SNEGSKA (reference sequence). V was shortened by 3 bases and J by 6 bases, with 22 bases between the two germline ends. The CDR3 loop reads CSASLFALSGVDTQYF. The CDR3 DNA sequence: TGCAGTGCTAGTCTCTTCGCTCTCTCCGGGGTGGATACGCAGTATTTT.

This clonotype was detected many times. The V gene is TRBV28, the J gene TRBJ2-3; no reliable D call. V was cut by 6 bases and J by 3 bases, with 10 bases left in between. The V gene's germline CDR1 is MDHEN and CDR2 SYDVKM. The CDR3 runs 13 residues. Here the CDR3 DNA reads TGTGCCAGCAGCCCCCAGTTAACAGATACGCAGTATTTT. Its protein product is CASSPQLTDTQYF. The variable domain in full, with the rest retrieved from reference TRBV28 and TRBJ2-3, is DVKVTQSSRYLVKRTGEKVFLECVQDMDHENMFWYRQDPGLGLRLIYFSYDVKMKEKGDIPEGYSVSREKKERFSLILESASTNQTSMYLCASSPQLTDTQYFGPGTRLTVL.

This clonotype showed up many times. The chain employs TRBV28 and TRBJ1-1, with D unresolved. The CDR3 consists of 14 residues. V dropped 7 bases and J dropped 0 bases, with 12 bases sitting between them. Per germline, CDR1 MDHEN and CDR2 SYDVKM. CDR3 loop: CASKLVVMNTEAFF. The CDR3, as DNA: TGTGCCAGCAAGTTAGTAGTTATGAACACTGAAGCTTTCTTT.

V is TRBV25-1 and J is TRBJ1-2; D gene unclear. Germline lookup yields CDR1 MGHDK and CDR2 SYGVNS. V lost 4 bases and J 7 bases, leaving 13 bases between the germline ends. The CDR3 contains 13 residues. The CDR3 protein is CASSGGGLSGYTF. CDR3 nucleotide sequence: TGTGCCAGCAGTGGCGGCGGGCTTAGTGGCTACACCTTC.

The table lists this clonotype with a few counts. CDR3 DNA sequence: TGTGCCAGCAGCCCCGCCGGGGGCAGGGACGAGCAGTACTTC. Translated: CASSPAGGRDEQYF. The rearrangement joins TRBV6-1 to TRBJ2-7; D could derive from TRBD1 or TRBD2 (6 bases each). Germline V gene data show CDR1 as MNHNS and CDR2 as SASEGT. Trimming stripped 6 bases from V and 5 bases from J, with 17 bases between. The CDR3 has 14 residues.

This clonotype was detected ten times or more. The gene calls are TRBV20-1 and TRBJ1-2; D gene unclear. Germline values: CDR1 DFQATT, CDR2 SNEGSKA (reference sequence). This CDR3 is built from 8 residues. The CDR3 here is CRLSGYTF. The DNA of the CDR3 is TGCAGATTGAGTGGCTACACCTTC.

This clonotype was found many times. V usage is TRBV12-3 or TRBV12-4 and J usage is TRBJ2-3; D gene ambiguous. With 3 bases removed from V and 6 bases from J, the gap between germline ends came to 7 bases. The CDR3 length is 12 residues. The CDR3 loop is CASSFGGDTQYF. In DNA, the CDR3 is TGTGCCAGCAGTTTTGGCGGTGATACGCAGTATTTT.

The V call is TRBV29-1, the J call TRBJ1-2; D remains ambiguous. Germline V gene data show CDR1 as SQVTM and CDR2 as ANQGSEA. This CDR3 has 14 amino acids. Trimming left V 4 bases short and J 5 bases short, with 17 bases between. CDR3 protein: CSVVGRNPRYGYTF. In DNA form, the CDR3 reads TGCAGCGTTGTTGGACGGAACCCTAGGTATGGCTACACCTTC.

This clonotype occurred many times. The rearrangement links TRBV5-1 to TRBJ2-5; TRBD1 matches 7 bases. This CDR3 spans 14 amino acids. Germline CDR1 SGHRS, CDR2 YFSETQ. Unmatched junction bases numbered 4, after V lost 0 bases and J lost 5 bases. CDR3 region: CASSLDRGTETQYF. The CDR3 DNA is TGCGCCAGCAGCTTGGACAGGGGTACTGAGACCCAGTACTTC.

This clonotype was detected many times. This sequence joins TRBV20-1 and TRBJ2-5, with a weak D call TRBD2 (6 bases). Trimming removed 5 bases at V and 5 bases at J, with 6 bases between. The germline V gene has CDR1 DFQATT and CDR2 SNEGSKA (reference sequence). This CDR3 has 10 amino acids. CDR3 amino acids: CSAGRETQYF. DNA of the CDR3: TGCAGTGCTGGGAGGGAGACCCAGTACTTC.

The chain has TRBV28 and TRBJ1-5, with TRBD1 as a possible D gene (5 bases). V was clipped by 5 bases and J by 3 bases, with 11 bases between them. The CDR3 covers 14 residues. From germline, CDR1 is MDHEN and CDR2 SYDVKM. CDR3 coding DNA: TGTGCCAGCAGTGCGGGACCCTTCAATCAGCCCCAGCATTTT. Translated: CASSAGPFNQPQHF.

This clonotype was seen repeatedly, ten times or more. The CDR3 reads CAWTMLGGDQDTQYF. CDR3 in DNA: TGTGCCTGGACCATGCTTGGGGGAGACCAAGATACGCAGTATTTT. V is TRBV30 and J is TRBJ2-3; D is tentatively TRBD1 or TRBD2 (5 bases each). V gave up 4 bases and J gave up 5 bases, with 19 bases separating them. CDR3 length equals 15 residues. The V gene's germline CDR1 is GTSNPN and CDR2 SVGIG (reference sequence). Filled out from reference TRBV30 and TRBJ2-3, the complete variable domain reads SQTIHQWPATLVQPVGSPLSLECTVEGTSNPNLYWYRQAAGRGLQLLFYSVGIGQISSEVPQNLSASRPQDRQFILSSKKLLLSDSGFYLCAWTMLGGDQDTQYFGPGTRLTVL.

This clonotype was observed a handful of times. V and J are TRBV10-3 and TRBJ2-7; the match to TRBD2 covers 7 bases. Germline V gene lookup returns CDR1 ENHRY and CDR2 SYGVKD. V was clipped by 0 bases and J by 0 bases; unmatched bases: 8. The CDR3 is made up of 17 amino acids. The CDR3, as DNA: TGTGCCATCAGTGAGTCTAACAGCGGGGCCTTCTCCTACGAGCAGTACTTC. Translation gives CAISESNSGAFSYEQYF.

This clonotype was counted at least ten times. The gene calls are TRBV28 and TRBJ2-2; 9 nucleotides agree with TRBD2. CDR1 is MDHEN and CDR2 is SYDVKM in the germline V gene. The trim removed 3 bases at V and 3 bases at J, leaving 5 bases unmatched. This CDR3 has 16 residues. DNA for the CDR3: TGTGCCAGCAGTTTTGGCGGGAGGGCCGACACCGGGGAGCTGTTTTTT. As protein: CASSFGGRADTGELFF.

The chain combines TRBV19 with TRBJ2-1, with TRBD2 identical over 15 bases. With 3 bases clipped from V and 7 bases from J, the junction kept 1 base outside the gene matches. The germline gives CDR1 LNHDA, CDR2 SQIVND (reference sequence). CDR3 length equals 15 residues. This CDR3 reads CASSMGLAGGNEQFF. DNA of the CDR3: TGTGCCAGTAGTATGGGACTAGCGGGAGGAAATGAGCAGTTCTTC.

This clonotype was seen at least ten times. This sequence joins TRBV6-6 and TRBJ2-3, with D perhaps matching TRBD1 (6 bases). The CDR3 sequence is 15 residues long. Germline CDR1 reads MNHNY; CDR2 reads SVGAGI (reference sequence). V lost 0 bases and J 0 bases, leaving 7 bases between the germline ends. This chain's CDR3 is CASSYSRGSTDTQYF. In nucleotides, the CDR3 is TGTGCCAGCAGTTACTCCAGGGGAAGCACAGATACGCAGTATTTT.